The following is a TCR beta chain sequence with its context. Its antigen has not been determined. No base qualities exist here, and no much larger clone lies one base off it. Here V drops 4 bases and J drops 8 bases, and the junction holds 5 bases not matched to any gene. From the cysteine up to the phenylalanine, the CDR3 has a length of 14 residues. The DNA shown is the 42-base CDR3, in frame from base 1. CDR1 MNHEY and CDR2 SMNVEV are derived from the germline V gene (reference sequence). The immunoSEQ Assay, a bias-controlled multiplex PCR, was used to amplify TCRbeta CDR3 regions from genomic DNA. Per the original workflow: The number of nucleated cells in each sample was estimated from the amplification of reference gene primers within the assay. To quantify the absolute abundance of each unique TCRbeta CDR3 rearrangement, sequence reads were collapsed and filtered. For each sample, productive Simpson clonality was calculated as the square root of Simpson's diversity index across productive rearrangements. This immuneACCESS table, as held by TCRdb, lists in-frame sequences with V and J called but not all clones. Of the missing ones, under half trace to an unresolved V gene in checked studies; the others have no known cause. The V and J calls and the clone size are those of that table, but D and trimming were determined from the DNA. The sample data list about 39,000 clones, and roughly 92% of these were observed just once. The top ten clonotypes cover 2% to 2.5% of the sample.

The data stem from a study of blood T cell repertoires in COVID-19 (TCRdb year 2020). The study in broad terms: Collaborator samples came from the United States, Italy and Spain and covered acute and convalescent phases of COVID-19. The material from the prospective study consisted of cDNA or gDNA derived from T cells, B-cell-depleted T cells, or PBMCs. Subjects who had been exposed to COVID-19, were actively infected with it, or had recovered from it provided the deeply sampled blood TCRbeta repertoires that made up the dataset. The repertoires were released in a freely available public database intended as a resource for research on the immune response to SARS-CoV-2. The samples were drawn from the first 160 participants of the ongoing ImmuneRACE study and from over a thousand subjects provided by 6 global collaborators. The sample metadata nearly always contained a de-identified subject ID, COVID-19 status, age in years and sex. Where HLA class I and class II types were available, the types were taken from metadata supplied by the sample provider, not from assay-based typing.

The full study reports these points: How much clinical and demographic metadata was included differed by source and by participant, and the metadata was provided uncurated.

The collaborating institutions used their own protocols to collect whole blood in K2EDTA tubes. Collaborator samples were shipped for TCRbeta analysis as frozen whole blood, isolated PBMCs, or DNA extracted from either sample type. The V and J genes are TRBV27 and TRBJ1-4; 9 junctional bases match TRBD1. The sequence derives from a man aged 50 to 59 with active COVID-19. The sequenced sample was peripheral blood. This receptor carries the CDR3 CASSSQGAGEKLFF. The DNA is TGTGCCAGCAGTTCACAGGGGGCGGGCGAAAAACTGTTTTTT.